The TCR gamma chain under discussion was sequenced for a study of gamma delta lymphoproliferative disorders and STAT genes. Turning to the study itself: Gamma-chain libraries were built from at least 50 ng of genomic DNA with the LymphoTrack Dx TCRG Assay. Delta libraries were made per EuroClonality-NGS working group procedure. Study-wide findings and caveats: Most major patient clonotypes were shared with at least one healthy donor.

By share, this clone counts as medium-sized. The antigen is undetermined. TCRdb reapplied CATT to the multiplex PCR reads. Of around 1,500 gamma-chain clones in the sample, 9% to 10% were seen once. The CDR3 is made up of 14 amino acids. The V segment lost 2 bases and the J segment 3 bases; nucleotides outside the gene matches: 3. Germline loops: CDR1 VTNTFY, CDR2 YDVSTARD (reference sequence). PBMCs from patients and controls supplied the genomic DNA for sequencing. The sample consisted of blood. This TCR derives from a human donor in good health. The genes are TRGV3 and TRGJP2. The J gene was missing in TCRdb and was found by matching the end of the DNA to germline. CDR3 sequence: CATWDKGSDWIKTF. CDR3 nucleotides: TGTGCCACCTGGGACAAGGGTAGTGATTGGATCAAGACGTTT.